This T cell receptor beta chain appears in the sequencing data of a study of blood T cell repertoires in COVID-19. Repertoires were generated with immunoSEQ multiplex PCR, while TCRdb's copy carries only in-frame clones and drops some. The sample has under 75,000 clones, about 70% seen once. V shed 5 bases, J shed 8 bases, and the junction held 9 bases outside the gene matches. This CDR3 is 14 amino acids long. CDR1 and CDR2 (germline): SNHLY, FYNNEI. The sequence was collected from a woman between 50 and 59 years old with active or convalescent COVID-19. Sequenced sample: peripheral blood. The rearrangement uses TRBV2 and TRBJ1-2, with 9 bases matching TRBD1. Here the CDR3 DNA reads TGTGCCAGCAGTAGTCTACAGGGGGCTGGCGGCTACACCTTC. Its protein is CASSSLQGAGGYTF.